The entry that follows covers one TCR beta chain sequence. The antigen remains undetermined. The V end was cut by 0 bases, the J end by 4 bases, with 15 bases between. Germline V gene lookup returns CDR1 LNHDA and CDR2 SQIVND (reference sequence). The CDR3 consists of 16 residues. These data come from a study of shared clonotypes between healthy human individuals. The method was immunoSEQ multiplex PCR; TCRdb's version includes in-frame clones alone and lacks a portion of them. The sample lists roughly 760,000 clones; approximately 74% were seen once. Regarding the study as a whole: Deeper or shallower sequencing was expected to change how clonotypes are shared among donors. Unshared clonotypes carried lower generation probabilities than those common to all four donors.

V usage is TRBV19 and J usage is TRBJ1-1; D may be TRBD1 (6 bases). This sequence was found in a woman aged 25 to 45 in good health. The source material was memory CD4+ T cells sorted from blood. Stated subset: CD45RA-negative fraction. This CDR3 is CASSIDRGADVTEAFF. CDR3 DNA: TGTGCCAGTAGTATAGATCGGGGGGCGGATGTCACTGAAGCTTTCTTT.